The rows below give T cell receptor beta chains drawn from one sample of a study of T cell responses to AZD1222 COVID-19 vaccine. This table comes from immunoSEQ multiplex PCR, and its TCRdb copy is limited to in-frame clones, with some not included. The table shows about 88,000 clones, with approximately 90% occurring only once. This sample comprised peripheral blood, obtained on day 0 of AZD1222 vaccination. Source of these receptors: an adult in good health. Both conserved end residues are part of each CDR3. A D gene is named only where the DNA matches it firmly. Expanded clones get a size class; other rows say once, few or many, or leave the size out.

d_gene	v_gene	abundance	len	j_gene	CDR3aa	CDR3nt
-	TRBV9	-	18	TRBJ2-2	CASSVAYVRQRGTGELFF	TGTGCCAGCAGCGTAGCTTACGTTAGACAGCGAGGCACCGGGGAGCTGTTTTTT
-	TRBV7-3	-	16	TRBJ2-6	CASSLTWVSGANVLTF	TGTGCCAGCAGCTTAACTTGGGTTTCTGGGGCCAACGTCCTGACTTTC
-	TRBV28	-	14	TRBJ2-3	CASSLGSWPDTQYF	TGTGCCAGCAGTTTGGGGTCTTGGCCAGATACGCAGTATTTT
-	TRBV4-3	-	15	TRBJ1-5	CASSQDQAGNQPQHF	TGCGCCAGCAGCCAAGATCAGGCAGGGAATCAGCCCCAGCATTTT
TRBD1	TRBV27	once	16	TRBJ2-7	CASSPTPPTGGREQYF	TGTGCCAGCAGTCCTACCCCTCCGACAGGGGGTCGCGAGCAGTACTTC
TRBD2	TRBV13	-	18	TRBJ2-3	CASSLLLAGGPSLDTQYF	TGTGCCAGCAGCTTACTGCTAGCGGGAGGGCCGAGCCTGGATACGCAGTATTTT
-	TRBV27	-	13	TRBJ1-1	CASSPYRNTEAFF	TGTGCCAGCAGTCCCTACAGAAACACTGAAGCTTTCTTT
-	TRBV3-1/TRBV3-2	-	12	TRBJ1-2	CASSQEGYGYTF	TGTGCCAGCAGCCAGGAGGGGTATGGCTACACCTTC
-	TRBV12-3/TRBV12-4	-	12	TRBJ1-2	CASSDDSYGYTF	TGTGCCAGCAGTGATGACTCCTATGGCTACACCTTC
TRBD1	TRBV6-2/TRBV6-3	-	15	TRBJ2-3	CASSLRTGGTDTQYF	TGTGCCAGCAGTCTCCGGACAGGGGGCACAGATACGCAGTATTTT
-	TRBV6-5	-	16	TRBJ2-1	CASSSGSYISYNERFF	TGTGCCAGCAGTTCCGGGAGTTATATATCCTACAATGAGCGGTTCTTC
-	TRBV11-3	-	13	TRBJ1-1	CASSPEGDTEAFF	TGTGCCAGCAGCCCGGAGGGGGACACTGAAGCTTTCTTT
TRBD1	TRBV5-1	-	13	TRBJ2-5	CASSLDRGETQYF	TGCGCCAGCAGCTTGGACAGGGGGGAGACCCAGTACTTC
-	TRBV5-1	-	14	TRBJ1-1	CASSSDGFRTEAFF	TGCGCCAGCAGCTCGGATGGGTTTCGCACTGAAGCTTTCTTT
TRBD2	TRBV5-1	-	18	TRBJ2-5	CASSLAASGLAGKETQYF	TGCGCCAGCAGCTTGGCCGCTTCGGGACTAGCGGGAAAAGAGACCCAGTACTTC
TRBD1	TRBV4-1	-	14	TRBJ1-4	CASSPGTGDEKLFF	TGCGCCAGCAGCCCCGGGACAGGGGATGAAAAACTGTTTTTT
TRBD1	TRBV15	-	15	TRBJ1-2	CATSRDEQGSYGYTF	TGTGCCACCAGCAGAGATGAACAGGGGAGTTACGGCTACACCTTC
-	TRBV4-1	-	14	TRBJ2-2	CASSLGPYTGELFF	TGCGCCAGCAGCCTGGGACCCTACACCGGGGAGCTGTTTTTT
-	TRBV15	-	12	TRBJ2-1	CATSRDLGVPFF	TGTGCCACCAGCAGAGATTTGGGGGTCCCGTTCTTC
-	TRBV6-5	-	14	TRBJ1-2	CASSLRRTNYGYTF	TGTGCCAGCAGCCTCAGACGTACTAACTATGGCTACACCTTC
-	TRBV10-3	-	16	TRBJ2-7	CAINGGVSGGSYEQYF	TGTGCCATCAATGGGGGAGTCAGCGGAGGCTCCTACGAGCAGTACTTC
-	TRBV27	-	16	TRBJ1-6	CASSLSPVGYNSPLHF	TGTGCCAGCAGTTTATCCCCGGTGGGGTATAATTCACCCCTCCACTTT
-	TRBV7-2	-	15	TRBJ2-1	CASSRVRDNYNEQFF	TGTGCCAGCAGCCGCGTCCGGGACAACTACAATGAGCAGTTCTTC
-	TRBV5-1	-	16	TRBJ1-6	CASSLGPGGSNSPLHF	TGCGCCAGCAGCTTGGGACCCGGGGGATCTAATTCACCCCTCCACTTT
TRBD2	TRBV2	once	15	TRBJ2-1	CASTRRASGVNEQFF	TGTGCCAGCACCCGACGGGCCAGCGGGGTCAATGAGCAGTTCTTC
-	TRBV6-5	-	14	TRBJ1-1	CASRPLTGHPEAFF	TGTGCCAGCAGGCCACTAACAGGTCACCCTGAAGCTTTCTTT
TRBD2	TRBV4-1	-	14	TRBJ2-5	CASSPLAGGETQYF	TGCGCCAGCAGCCCCCTAGCGGGCGGGGAGACCCAGTACTTC
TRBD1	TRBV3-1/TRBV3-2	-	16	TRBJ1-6	CASSLYRGVRNSPLHF	TGTGCCAGCAGCCTATACAGGGGTGTTCGTAATTCACCCCTCCACTTT
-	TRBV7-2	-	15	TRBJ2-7	CASSLQRTENYEQYF	TGTGCCAGCAGCCTACAAAGGACGGAGAACTACGAGCAGTACTTC
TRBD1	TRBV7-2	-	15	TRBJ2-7	CASSLRTGGAVEQYF	TGTGCCAGCAGCTTAAGGACAGGGGGCGCGGTCGAGCAGTACTTC
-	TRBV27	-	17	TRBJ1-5	CASRIGGARERNQPQHF	TGTGCCAGCAGGATAGGGGGGGCAAGGGAGAGGAATCAGCCCCAGCATTTT
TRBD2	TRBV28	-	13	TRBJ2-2	CASSPGGNGELFF	TGTGCCAGCAGCCCCGGGGGGAACGGGGAGCTGTTTTTT
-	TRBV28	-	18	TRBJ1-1	CASSLFSGQGGVETEAFF	TGTGCCAGCAGTTTATTTTCTGGGCAGGGCGGTGTAGAGACTGAAGCTTTCTTT
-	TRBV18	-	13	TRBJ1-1	CASSPMGLTEAFF	TGTGCCAGCTCACCAATGGGTTTGACTGAAGCTTTCTTT
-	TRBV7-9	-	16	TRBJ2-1	CASSPRTRGTDNEQFF	TGTGCCAGCAGCCCCCGGACCAGGGGGACTGACAATGAGCAGTTCTTC
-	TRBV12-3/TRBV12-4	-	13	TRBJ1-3	CASSFSRDGTIYF	TGTGCCAGCAGTTTTTCCAGGGACGGCACCATATATTTT
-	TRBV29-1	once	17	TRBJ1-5	CSALGGPGDYSNQPQHF	TGCAGCGCTCTGGGTGGCCCAGGAGATTATAGCAATCAGCCCCAGCATTTT
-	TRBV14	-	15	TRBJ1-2	CASSQGGLFYYGYTF	TGTGCCAGCAGCCAAGGCGGGTTATTTTACTATGGCTACACCTTC
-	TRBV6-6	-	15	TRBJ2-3	CASSYGQGSTDTQYF	TGTGCCAGCAGTTACGGGCAGGGGAGCACAGATACGCAGTATTTT
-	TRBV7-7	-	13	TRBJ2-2	CASSLMNTGELFF	TGTGCCAGCAGCCTTATGAACACCGGGGAGCTGTTTTTT
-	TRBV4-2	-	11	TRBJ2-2	CASSLTGELFF	TGTGCCAGCAGCCTTACCGGGGAGCTGTTTTTT
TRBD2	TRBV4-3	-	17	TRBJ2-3	CASSLGTSGRVRDTQYF	TGCGCCAGCAGTCTCGGGACTAGCGGGAGAGTTAGAGATACGCAGTATTTT
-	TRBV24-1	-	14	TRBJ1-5	CATSRGGGNQPQHF	TGTGCCACCAGTCGAGGGGGGGGTAATCAGCCCCAGCATTTT
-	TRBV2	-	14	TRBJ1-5	CASSQNGGLQPQHF	TGTGCCAGCAGCCAAAACGGGGGTTTACAGCCCCAGCATTTT
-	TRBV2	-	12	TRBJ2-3	CASSERAPAQYF	TGTGCCAGCAGTGAAAGGGCTCCTGCGCAGTATTTT
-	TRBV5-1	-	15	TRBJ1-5	CASSPGPRGGQPQHF	TGCGCCAGCAGCCCCGGTCCTCGAGGAGGTCAGCCCCAGCATTTT
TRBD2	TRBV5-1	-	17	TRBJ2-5	CASSLVTSGSGEETQYF	TGCGCCAGCAGCTTAGTTACTAGCGGGAGTGGGGAAGAGACCCAGTACTTC
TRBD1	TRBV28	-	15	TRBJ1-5	CASSFRGQGRGPQHF	TGTGCCAGCAGTTTCCGTGGACAGGGACGTGGGCCCCAGCATTTT
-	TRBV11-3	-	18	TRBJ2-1	CASSLDHSGSSSYNEQFF	TGTGCCAGCAGCTTAGATCATTCCGGGTCGAGCTCCTACAATGAGCAGTTCTTC
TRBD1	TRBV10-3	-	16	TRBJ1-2	CAISESGTGGRDGYTF	TGTGCCATCAGTGAGTCTGGGACAGGGGGCAGGGATGGCTACACCTTC
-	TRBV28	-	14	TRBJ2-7	CASRGHRDYYEQYF	TGTGCCAGCAGAGGGCACAGGGACTACTACGAGCAGTACTTC
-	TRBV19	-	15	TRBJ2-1	CASSTSGYDYNEQFF	TGTGCCAGTAGTACGAGCGGCTATGACTACAATGAGCAGTTCTTC
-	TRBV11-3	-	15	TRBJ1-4	CASSAHRYRNEKLFF	TGTGCCAGCAGCGCCCACAGGTATAGGAATGAAAAACTGTTTTTT